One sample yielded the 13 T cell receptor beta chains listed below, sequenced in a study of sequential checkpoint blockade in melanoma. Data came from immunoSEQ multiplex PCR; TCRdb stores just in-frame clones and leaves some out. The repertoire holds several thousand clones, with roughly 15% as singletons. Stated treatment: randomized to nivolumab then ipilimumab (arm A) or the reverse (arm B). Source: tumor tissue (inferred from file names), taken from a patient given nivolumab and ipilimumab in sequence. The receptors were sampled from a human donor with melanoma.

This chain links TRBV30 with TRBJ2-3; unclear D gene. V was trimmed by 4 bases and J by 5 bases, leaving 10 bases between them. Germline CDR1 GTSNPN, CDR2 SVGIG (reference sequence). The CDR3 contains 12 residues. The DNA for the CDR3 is TGTGCCTGGATGGCTGCTCAAGATACGCAGTATTTT. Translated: CAWMAAQDTQYF.

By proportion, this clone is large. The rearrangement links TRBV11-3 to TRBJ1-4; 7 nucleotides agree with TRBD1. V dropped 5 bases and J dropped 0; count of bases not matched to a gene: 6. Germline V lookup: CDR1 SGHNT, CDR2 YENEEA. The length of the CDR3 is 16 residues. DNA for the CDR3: TGTGCCAGCAGCCCGGGACAGACCTCAACTAATGAAAAACTGTTTTTT. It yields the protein CASSPGQTSTNEKLFF. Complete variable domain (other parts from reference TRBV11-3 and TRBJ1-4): EAGVVQSPRYKIIEKKQPVAFWCNPISGHNTLYWYLQNLGQGPELLIRYENEEAVDDSQLPKDRFSAERLKGVDSTLKIQPAELGDSAVYLCASSPGQTSTNEKLFFGSGTQLSVL.

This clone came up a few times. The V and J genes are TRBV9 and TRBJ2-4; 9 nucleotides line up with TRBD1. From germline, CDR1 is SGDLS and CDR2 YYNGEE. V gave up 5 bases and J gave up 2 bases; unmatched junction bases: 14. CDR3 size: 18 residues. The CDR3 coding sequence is TGTGCCAGCAGGGGGGACAGGGAGCCCGCTTTTTCCAAAAACATTCAGTACTTC. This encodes CASRGDREPAFSKNIQYF.

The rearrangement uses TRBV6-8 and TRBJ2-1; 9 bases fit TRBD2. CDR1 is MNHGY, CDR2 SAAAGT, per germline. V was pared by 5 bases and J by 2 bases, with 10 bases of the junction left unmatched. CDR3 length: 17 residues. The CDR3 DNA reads TGTGCCAGCAGTGTTCTAGCGGGGAGTGCCCCCTACAATGAGCAGTTCTTC. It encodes CASSVLAGSAPYNEQFF.

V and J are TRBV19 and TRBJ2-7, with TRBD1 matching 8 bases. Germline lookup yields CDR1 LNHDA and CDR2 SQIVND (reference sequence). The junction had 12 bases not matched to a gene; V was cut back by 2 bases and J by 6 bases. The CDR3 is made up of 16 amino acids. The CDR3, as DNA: TGTGCCAGTAGTATACGCCCCACAGGGGGTTCGTCCGAGCAGTACTTC. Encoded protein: CASSIRPTGGSSEQYF.

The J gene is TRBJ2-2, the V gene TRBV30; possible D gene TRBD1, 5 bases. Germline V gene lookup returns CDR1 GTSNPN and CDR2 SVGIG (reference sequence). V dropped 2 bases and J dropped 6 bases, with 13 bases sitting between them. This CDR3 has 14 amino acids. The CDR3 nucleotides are TGTGCCTGGAGTAAGGTCAGGGCGGCCGGGGAGCTGTTTTTT. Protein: CAWSKVRAAGELFF.

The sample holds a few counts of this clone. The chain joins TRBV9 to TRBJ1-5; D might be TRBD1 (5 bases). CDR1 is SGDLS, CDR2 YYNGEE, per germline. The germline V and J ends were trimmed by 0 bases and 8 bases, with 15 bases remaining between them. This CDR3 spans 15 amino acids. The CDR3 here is CASSVGGGAEEPQHF. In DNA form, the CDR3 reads TGTGCCAGCAGCGTAGGAGGTGGGGCCGAGGAGCCCCAGCATTTT.

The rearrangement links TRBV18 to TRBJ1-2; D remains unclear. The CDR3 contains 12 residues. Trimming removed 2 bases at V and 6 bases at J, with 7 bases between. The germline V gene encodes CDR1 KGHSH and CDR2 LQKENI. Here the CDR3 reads CASSPAGDGYTF. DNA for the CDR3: TGTGCCAGCTCACCAGCGGGAGATGGCTACACCTTC. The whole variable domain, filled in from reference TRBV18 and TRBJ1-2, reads NAGVMQNPRHLVRRRGQEARLRCSPMKGHSHVYWYRQLPEEGLKFMVYLQKENIIDESGMPKERFSAEFPKEGPSILRIQQVVRGDSAAYFCASSPAGDGYTFGSGTRLTVV.

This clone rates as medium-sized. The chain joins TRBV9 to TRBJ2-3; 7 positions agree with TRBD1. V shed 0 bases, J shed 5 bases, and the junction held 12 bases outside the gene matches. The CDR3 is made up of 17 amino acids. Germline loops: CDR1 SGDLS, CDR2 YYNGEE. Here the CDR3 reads CASSVEGAGGVIDTQYF. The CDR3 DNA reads TGTGCCAGCAGCGTAGAAGGTGCAGGGGGTGTTATAGATACGCAGTATTTT.

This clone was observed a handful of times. This CDR3 is CASSQGGAGTGVTLGGYTF. The CDR3 nucleotides read TGTGCCAGCAGCCAAGGCGGTGCCGGGACAGGGGTTACACTTGGTGGCTACACCTTC. The chain employs TRBV14 and TRBJ1-2, with TRBD1 identical over 10 bases. With V trimmed by 1 base and J by 7 bases, 18 bases remained unmatched. Germline CDR1 reads SGHDN; CDR2 reads FVKESK. The CDR3 is 19 amino acids. Complete variable domain (other parts from reference TRBV14 and TRBJ1-2): EAGVTQFPSHSVIEKGQTVTLRCDPISGHDNLYWYRRVMGKEIKFLLHFVKESKQDESGMPNNRFLAERTGGTYSTLKVQPAELEDSGVYFCASSQGGAGTGVTLGGYTFGSGTRLTVV.

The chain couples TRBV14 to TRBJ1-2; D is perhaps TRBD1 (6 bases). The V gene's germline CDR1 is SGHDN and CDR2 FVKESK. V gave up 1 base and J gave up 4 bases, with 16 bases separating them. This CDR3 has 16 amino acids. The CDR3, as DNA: TGTGCCAGCAGCCAAGTATTCCCCGGGACAACCTATGGCTACACCTTC. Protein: CASSQVFPGTTYGYTF.

The CDR3 coding sequence is TGTGCCAGCAGTTTATCTGGGCAGGGTAATCAGCCCCAGCATTTT. Its protein is CASSLSGQGNQPQHF. V and J are TRBV28 and TRBJ1-5, with TRBD1 as a possible D gene (5 bases). CDR1 and CDR2 (germline): MDHEN, SYDVKM. Trimming cost V 1 base and J 4 bases, with 11 bases left between them. The CDR3 sequence is 15 residues long.

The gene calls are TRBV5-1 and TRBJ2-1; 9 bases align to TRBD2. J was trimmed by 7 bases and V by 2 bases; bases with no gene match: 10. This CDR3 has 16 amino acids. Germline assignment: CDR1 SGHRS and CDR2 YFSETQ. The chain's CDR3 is CASSFSHSGGGNEQFF. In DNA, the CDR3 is TGCGCCAGCAGCTTTTCACATAGCGGGGGTGGGAATGAGCAGTTCTTC.